This T cell receptor beta chain was profiled in a study of blood T cells in healthy people across ages. Study in general: Template switching captured about one barcoded beta molecule per two T cells. The study's findings and limits: Diversity of TCR beta correlated strongly with naive T cell percentage. Both higher diversity and more naive CD4+ cells marked long-lived donors when set against aged donors.

PCR was performed a second time for about 6 to 12 cycles using a sample-barcoded 5' primer and a J-beta primer mix. TCRdb used MiXCR to reprocess the 5' RACE reads, holding one entry per CDR3 protein. The profile shows around 800,000 distinct CDR3 sequences, about 47% of them singletons. There were healthy Caucasian individuals from Russia, aged about 6 to 100, serving as donors. This clonotype was counted many times. Its target is unknown. There are 16 residues in the CDR3. Unmatched junction bases numbered 7, after V lost 7 bases and J lost 3 bases. Germline values: CDR1 MNHEY, CDR2 SVGEGT. The genes are TRBV6-2 or TRBV6-3 and TRBJ2-1; 12 bases line up with TRBD2. The origin of this receptor is a man older than 75 in good health. The source material was blood. CDR3 nucleotide sequence: TGTGCCAGCACGGGACTAGCGGGTTTCCGCTACAATGAGCAGTTCTTC. Translated, it gives CASTGLAGFRYNEQFF.